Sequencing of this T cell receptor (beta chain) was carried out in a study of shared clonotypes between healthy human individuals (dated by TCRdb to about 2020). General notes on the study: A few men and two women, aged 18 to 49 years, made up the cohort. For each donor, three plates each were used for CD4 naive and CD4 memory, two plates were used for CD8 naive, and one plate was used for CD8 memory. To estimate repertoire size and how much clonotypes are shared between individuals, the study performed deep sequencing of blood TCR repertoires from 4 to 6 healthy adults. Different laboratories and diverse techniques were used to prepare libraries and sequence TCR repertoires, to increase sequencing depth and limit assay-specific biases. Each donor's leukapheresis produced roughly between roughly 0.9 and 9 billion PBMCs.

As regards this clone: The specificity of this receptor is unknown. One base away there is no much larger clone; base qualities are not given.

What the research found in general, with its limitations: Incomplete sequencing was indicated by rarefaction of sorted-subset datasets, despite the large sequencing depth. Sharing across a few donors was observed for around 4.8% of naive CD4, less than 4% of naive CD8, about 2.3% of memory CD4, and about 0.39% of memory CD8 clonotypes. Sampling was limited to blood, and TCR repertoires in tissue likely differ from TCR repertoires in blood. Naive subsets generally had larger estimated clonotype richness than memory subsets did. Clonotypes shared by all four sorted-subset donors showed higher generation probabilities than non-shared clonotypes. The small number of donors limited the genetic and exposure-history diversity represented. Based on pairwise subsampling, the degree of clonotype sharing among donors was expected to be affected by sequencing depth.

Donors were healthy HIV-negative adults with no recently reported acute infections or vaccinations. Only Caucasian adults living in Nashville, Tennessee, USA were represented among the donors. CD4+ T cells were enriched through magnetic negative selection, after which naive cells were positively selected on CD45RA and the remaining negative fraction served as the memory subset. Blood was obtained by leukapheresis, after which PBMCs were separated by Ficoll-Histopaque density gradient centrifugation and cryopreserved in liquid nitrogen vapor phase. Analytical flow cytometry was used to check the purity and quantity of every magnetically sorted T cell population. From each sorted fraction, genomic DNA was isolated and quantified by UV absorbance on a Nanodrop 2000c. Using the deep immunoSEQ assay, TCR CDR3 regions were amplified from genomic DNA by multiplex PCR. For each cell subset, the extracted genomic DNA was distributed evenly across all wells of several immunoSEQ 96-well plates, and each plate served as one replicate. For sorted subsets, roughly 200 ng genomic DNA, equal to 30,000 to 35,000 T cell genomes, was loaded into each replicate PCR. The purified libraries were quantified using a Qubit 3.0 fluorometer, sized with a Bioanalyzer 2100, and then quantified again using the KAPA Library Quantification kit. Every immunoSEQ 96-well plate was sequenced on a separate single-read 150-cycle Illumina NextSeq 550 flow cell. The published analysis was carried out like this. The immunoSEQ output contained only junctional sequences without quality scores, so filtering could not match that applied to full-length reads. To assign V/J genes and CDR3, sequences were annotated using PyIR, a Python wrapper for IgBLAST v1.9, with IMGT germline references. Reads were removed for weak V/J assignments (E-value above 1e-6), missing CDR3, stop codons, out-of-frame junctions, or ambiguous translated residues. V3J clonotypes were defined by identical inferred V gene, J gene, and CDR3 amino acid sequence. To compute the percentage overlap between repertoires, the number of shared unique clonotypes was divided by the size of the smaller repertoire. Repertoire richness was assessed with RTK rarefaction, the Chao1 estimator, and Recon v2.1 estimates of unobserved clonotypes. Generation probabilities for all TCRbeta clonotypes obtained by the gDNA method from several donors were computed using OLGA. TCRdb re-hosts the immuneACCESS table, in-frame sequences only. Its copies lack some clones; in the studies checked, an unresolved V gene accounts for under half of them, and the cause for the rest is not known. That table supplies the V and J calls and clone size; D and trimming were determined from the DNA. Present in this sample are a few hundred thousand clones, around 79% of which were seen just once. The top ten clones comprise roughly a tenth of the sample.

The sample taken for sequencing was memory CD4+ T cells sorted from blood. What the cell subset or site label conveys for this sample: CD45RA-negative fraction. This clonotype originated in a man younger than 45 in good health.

At the DNA level, the sequence is TGTGCCAGCGGAACGGGGGCGGGAGTGAACACTGAAGCTTTCTTT. Its coded protein is CASGTGAGVNTEAFF. Recombination joined TRBV6-1 with TRBJ1-1; the D gene is perhaps TRBD1, on 6 matching bases. The germline V gene provides CDR1 MNHNS and CDR2 SASEGT. The CDR3, cysteine through phenylalanine, is 15 amino acids long. The only DNA kept is the CDR3, 45 bases in frame from the first base. The V end loses 8 bases and the J end loses 0 bases, and a stretch of 16 bases separates them.